One T cell receptor (beta chain) is described in this entry. Antigen unknown. This entry is derived from a study of cytomegalovirus exposure and HLA in healthy donors. PCR was performed using 60 Vbeta and 13 Jbeta primers. Some clones are missing from TCRdb's copy, which holds only in-frame ones; the method was immunoSEQ multiplex PCR. In the table there are under 200,000 clones, 80% of which are singletons. Germline CDR1 and CDR2: KGHSH and LQKENI. The CDR3 sequence is 14 residues long. Trimming removed 2 bases at V and 0 bases at J, with 7 bases between. Overall study results and limits: For most subjects, TCR beta sequences were reported to predict HLA-A and HLA-B alleles with accuracy.

The source material was PBMCs. This TCR was sampled from a human donor in good health. This rearrangement joins TRBV18 to TRBJ1-1, with D possibly matching TRBD1 (6 bases). For the CDR3, the DNA is TGTGCCAGCTCACCAAGACAGGTGAACACTGAAGCTTTCTTT. The encoded protein is CASSPRQVNTEAFF.